This TCR beta chain is drawn from a study of T-cell memory formation after mild COVID-19. Study-level background: Clustering of TCRs was largely donor specific. General study points: Within pre-infection memory, some responding clones were found, suggesting cross-reactive memory joined. Clones that got smaller from day 15 to 85 had even CD4/CD8, while clones growing later tipped toward CD4+.

Concerning this clonotype: What it binds is not known.

Trimming cost V 6 bases and J 0 bases; bases outside gene matches: 11. The CDR3 is 18 amino acids. The V gene's germline CDR1 is SQVTM and CDR2 ANQGSEA. From 5'RACE with constant-segment primers came TCR alpha and TCR beta cDNA libraries that carried sample barcodes and UMIs. TCRdb reprocessed the 5' RACE reads via MiXCR and lists one record per CDR3 protein. The data show over 70,000 distinct CDR3 sequences, 10% to 15% seen once. The material sequenced was PBMCs or a T cell subset sorted from them (not recorded which). The clonotype was recovered from an adult woman who had mild COVID-19 (a few samples of this study predate the infection). Cell type and time point are not known. This sequence joins TRBV29-1 and TRBJ2-2, with 12 nucleotides matching TRBD2. CDR3 region: CSVGNPGLAGPNTGELFF. DNA for the CDR3: TGCAGCGTCGGTAATCCGGGACTAGCGGGTCCGAACACCGGGGAGCTGTTTTTT.